This is a list of T cell receptor beta chains from one sample in a study of identical twins. TCRdb re-analysed the 5' RACE reads in MiXCR, keeping a single row per CDR3 protein. The sample has some 760,000 distinct CDR3 sequences, roughly 20% seen once; the top ten hold less than 15%. The same specimen was also included in a second study, on T cells expressing NK-cell markers.

Sequencing used PBMCs. These receptors all stem from a woman between 18 and 29 years old in good health. Both conserved end residues are part of each CDR3.

v_call: TRBV9; j_call: TRBJ1-6; cdr3_aa: CASSVGGGGGNSPLHF
v_call: TRBV10-1; j_call: TRBJ1-5; cdr3_aa: CASSEVILGSPNQPQHF
v_call: TRBV2; j_call: TRBJ2-5; cdr3_aa: CASSETTGSGETQYF
v_call: TRBV9; j_call: TRBJ2-1; cdr3_aa: CASSSEGHSYNEQFF
v_call: TRBV12-3/TRBV12-4; j_call: TRBJ1-2; cdr3_aa: CASSLGRLYGYTF
v_call: TRBV6-5; j_call: TRBJ2-4; cdr3_aa: CASSSQGGAKNIQYF
v_call: TRBV21-1; j_call: TRBJ1-5; cdr3_aa: CASIDYSNQPQHF
v_call: TRBV10-3; j_call: TRBJ2-5; cdr3_aa: CATTLQGLAVQETQYF
v_call: TRBV6-5; j_call: TRBJ2-1; cdr3_aa: CASSSPVGSRFNEQFF
v_call: TRBV5-1; j_call: TRBJ2-5; cdr3_aa: CASSGQGSQETQYF
v_call: TRBV20-1; j_call: TRBJ2-3; cdr3_aa: CSARPGGPGTDTQYF
v_call: TRBV6-5; j_call: TRBJ2-3; cdr3_aa: CASSYSGTAVTDTQYF
v_call: TRBV9; j_call: TRBJ2-7; cdr3_aa: CASSPQGSGYEQYF
v_call: TRBV20-1; j_call: TRBJ2-3; cdr3_aa: CSARAVGGPPHTQYF
v_call: TRBV20-1; j_call: TRBJ2-1; cdr3_aa: CSATGTSGINEQFF
v_call: TRBV3-1; j_call: TRBJ2-2; cdr3_aa: CASSARQGAGELFF
v_call: TRBV7-9; j_call: TRBJ2-1; cdr3_aa: CASSLEGLALNEQFF
v_call: TRBV7-9; j_call: TRBJ2-7; cdr3_aa: CASSGTQLAGSYEQYF
v_call: TRBV20-1; j_call: TRBJ2-7; cdr3_aa: CSVLTSGRDEQYF
v_call: TRBV20-1; j_call: TRBJ2-3; cdr3_aa: CSARGSDHTQYF
v_call: TRBV10-3; j_call: TRBJ2-5; cdr3_aa: CAISERSGTQETQYF
v_call: TRBV20-1; j_call: TRBJ1-4; cdr3_aa: CSAWGGSNEKLFF
v_call: TRBV7-7; j_call: TRBJ2-2; cdr3_aa: CASSLGQPGELFF
v_call: TRBV3-1; j_call: TRBJ1-1; cdr3_aa: CASSRQGTNTEAFF
v_call: TRBV7-9; j_call: TRBJ2-3; cdr3_aa: CASSHSGSTDTQYF
v_call: TRBV6-1; j_call: TRBJ2-7; cdr3_aa: CASSEWSEQYF
v_call: TRBV29-1; j_call: TRBJ1-3; cdr3_aa: CSVVQGPGNTIYF